This is a list of T cell receptor beta chains from one sample in a study of blood T cells in healthy people across ages. Each CDR3 protein gets one entry after TCRdb re-called the 5' RACE reads with MiXCR. The data contain just under 900,000 distinct CDR3 sequences, around 26% of them singletons. The sample was blood. Source of these receptors: a woman over 75 in good health. Each CDR3 is given with its conserved first and last residue. A D gene is named only where the DNA matches it firmly. Clone sizes are given selectively: once, few, many, or a class where the clone is expanded.

many,TRBV20-1,TRBJ2-3,-,TGCAGTGCGTCTGGGGGGCCTTCTAGAGTCACAGATACGCAGTATTTT,CSASGGPSRVTDTQYF
many,TRBV6-6,TRBJ2-3,TRBD1,TGTGCCAGCAGCTGGGACAGGGGCGGGGGCACAGATACGCAGTATTTT,CASSWDRGGGTDTQYF
-,TRBV6-2/TRBV6-3,TRBJ1-1,TRBD1,TGTGCCAGCAGCTCCCGGACAGGGGCGGTGAACACTGAAGCTTTCTTT,CASSSRTGAVNTEAFF
-,TRBV11-2,TRBJ1-2,-,TGTGCCAGCAGCTTAGGAGGGTCCCAATTCTATGGCTACACCTTC,CASSLGGSQFYGYTF
once,TRBV12-3/TRBV12-4,TRBJ2-5,-,TGTGCCAGCAGTTTGGAGGGGGCGGAGACCCAGTACTTC,CASSLEGAETQYF
once,TRBV20-1,TRBJ1-3,-,TGCAGTGCTAGAGGCAGGGCCATCGCTGGAAACACCATATATTTC,CSARGRAIAGNTIYF
-,TRBV10-3,TRBJ2-7,-,TGTGCCATCGCCCGGCAGGACGGAGCCTACAATGAGCAGTACTTC,CAIARQDGAYNEQYF
-,TRBV7-2,TRBJ2-7,TRBD1,TGTGCCAGCAGTCCCGACAGGGGGGCATACTACGAGCAGTACTTC,CASSPDRGAYYEQYF
-,TRBV18,TRBJ2-7,TRBD1,TGTGCCAGCTCACAGGTGGTGACAGGGCCGTACGAGCAGTACTTC,CASSQVVTGPYEQYF
-,TRBV12-3/TRBV12-4,TRBJ2-3,TRBD2,TGTGCCAGCAGCCTGACTAGCGGAGCAGATGCGCAGTATTTT,CASSLTSGADAQYF
few,TRBV20-1,TRBJ2-2,TRBD2,TGCAGTGCTACGGGGGGAACCCGAGCCGGGGAGCTGTTTTTT,CSATGGTRAGELFF
few,TRBV18,TRBJ2-1,TRBD2,TGTGCCAGCTCACCACACAGGGCGGGGGGGAGCTCCTACAATGAGCAGTTCTTC,CASSPHRAGGSSYNEQFF
once,TRBV10-1,TRBJ2-3,-,TGCGCCAGCAGCGACCTAGGGATAGATACGCAGTATTTT,CASSDLGIDTQYF
many,TRBV5-1,TRBJ2-3,TRBD2,TGCGCCAGCAGCCAAAGCCCGGGACTAGCGTCTAGCACAGATACGCAGTATTTT,CASSQSPGLASSTDTQYF
-,TRBV6-5,TRBJ2-7,TRBD1,TGTGCCAGCAGTTTTAGAGGGGGCCTCTACGAGCAGTACTTC,CASSFRGGLYEQYF
once,TRBV27,TRBJ1-6,-,TGTGCCAGCAGTTTAGCAGAAGGGTACCGTTCACCCCTCCACTTT,CASSLAEGYRSPLHF
many,TRBV27,TRBJ1-2,TRBD1,TGTGCCAGCAGTCCCGGACAGGGGAAGTCAGGCTACACCTTC,CASSPGQGKSGYTF
-,TRBV23-1,TRBJ2-3,TRBD2,TGCGCCAGCAGTCAATACCGTACTAGCGGGGGCTTCACAGATACGCAGTATTTT,CASSQYRTSGGFTDTQYF
-,TRBV6-2/TRBV6-3,TRBJ1-5,-,TGTGCCAGCAGTTACGGGCAGGGACTCAATCAGCCCCAGCATTTT,CASSYGQGLNQPQHF
many,TRBV6-2/TRBV6-3,TRBJ1-2,-,TGTGCCAGCAGCCTGGACACTACCTATGGCTACACCTTC,CASSLDTTYGYTF
-,TRBV20-1,TRBJ2-1,-,TGCAGTGCTCCAAGGGACGATGGATGGTATGAGCAGTTCTTC,CSAPRDDGWYEQFF
-,TRBV2,TRBJ2-5,TRBD2,TGTGCCAGCAGGGGGATCGGGACTAGCGGGGACCAAGAGACCCAGTACTTC,CASRGIGTSGDQETQYF
few,TRBV6-2/TRBV6-3,TRBJ2-1,TRBD1,TGTGCCAGCAGCAGTGACAGGGGGCACAATGAGCAGTTCTTC,CASSSDRGHNEQFF
-,TRBV6-2/TRBV6-3,TRBJ1-5,TRBD1,TGTGCCAGCAGTCCGGGACAGGGGCCCCCTCAGCCCCAGCATTTT,CASSPGQGPPQPQHF
-,TRBV5-4,TRBJ2-2,-,TGTGCCAGCAGCTCAGACGGGCTGAACACCGGGGAGCTGTTTTTT,CASSSDGLNTGELFF
many,TRBV24-1,TRBJ2-1,TRBD2,TGTGCCACCAGTGATTTGAGTAGCGGGGGATACAATGAGCAGTTCTTC,CATSDLSSGGYNEQFF
once,TRBV9,TRBJ2-1,-,TGTGCCAGCAGCCCCCGACTAAGCTCCTACAATGAGCAGATCTTC,CASSPRLSSYNEQIF
many,TRBV20-1,TRBJ2-1,TRBD2,TGCAGTGCCCCATTCCAGACTAGCGGTTATGAGCAGTTCTTC,CSAPFQTSGYEQFF
-,TRBV9,TRBJ1-6,TRBD1,TGTGCCAACAGCCCCGCAGGGGGCTCTAATTCACCCCTCCACTTT,CANSPAGGSNSPLHF
-,TRBV14,TRBJ2-6,TRBD1,TGTGCCAGCAGCCAAGTCGGGACAGGGTTAACTGGGGCCAACGTCCTGACTTTC,CASSQVGTGLTGANVLTF
-,TRBV27,TRBJ2-1,-,TGTGCCGGCAGTTTCACAGGGGGGGTAGCGAATGAGCAGTTCTTC,CAGSFTGGVANEQFF
-,TRBV29-1,TRBJ2-3,-,TGCAGCGTTGGGACTTCCTTAGGAGATACGCAGTATTTT,CSVGTSLGDTQYF
few,TRBV28,TRBJ2-3,TRBD2,TGTGCCAGCAGTGACTCCGGACTAGCGGGGGCGGCAGATACGCAGTATTTT,CASSDSGLAGAADTQYF
few,TRBV4-3,TRBJ2-2,-,TGCGCCAGCAGCCAAGATCATGGCTCCACCGGGGAGCTGTTTTTT,CASSQDHGSTGELFF
many,TRBV6-2/TRBV6-3,TRBJ2-3,-,TGTGCCAGCAGTTACTCACATACCGATACGCAGTATTTT,CASSYSHTDTQYF
-,TRBV6-2/TRBV6-3,TRBJ2-5,TRBD1,TGTGCCAGCAGTCTCTCGGACAGGGCTCTTCAAGAGACCCAGTACTTC,CASSLSDRALQETQYF
many,TRBV5-1,TRBJ2-1,TRBD2,TGCGCCAGCAGCCCCCAGGGGAATAGCGGGGGGAAGTTCTTC,CASSPQGNSGGKFF
-,TRBV5-6,TRBJ1-1,-,TGTGCCAGCAGCTTCCGAGCTAACACTGAAGCTTTCTTT,CASSFRANTEAFF
few,TRBV12-3/TRBV12-4,TRBJ2-3,TRBD2,TGTGCCAGCAGACATAGCGGGGGACGATCAGATACGCAGTATTTT,CASRHSGGRSDTQYF
few,TRBV6-2/TRBV6-3,TRBJ1-1,-,TGTGCCAGCAGTTTCTCAATGACTGAAGCTTTCTTT,CASSFSMTEAFF
-,TRBV5-1,TRBJ1-1,TRBD1,TGCGCCAGCAGCTCTGAACCACCGGGACAGGCGGGAGCTTTCTTT,CASSSEPPGQAGAFF
many,TRBV6-1,TRBJ1-2,-,TGTGCCAGCAGCCCGACGGTGGTCGCAGTGCTTGGCTACACCTTC,CASSPTVVAVLGYTF
-,TRBV18,TRBJ1-3,-,TGTGCCAGCTCACCACCCGTCGGCACAGATCTTGGAAACACCATATATTTT,CASSPPVGTDLGNTIYF
once,TRBV20-1,TRBJ2-5,TRBD2,TGCAGTGCTAGTGGGGGGAGGGCTCCGGCGGTGTACTTC,CSASGGRAPAVYF
many,TRBV27,TRBJ2-5,TRBD1,TGTGCCAGCAGCGAGCAGGGACAGGGCTGGGAGACCCAGTACTTC,CASSEQGQGWETQYF
many,TRBV21-1,TRBJ1-2,-,TGTGCCAGCAGCAAAAACGGTCGGGGGAAGCAGTCTAACTATGGCTACACCTTC,CASSKNGRGKQSNYGYTF
-,TRBV14,TRBJ1-1,-,TGTGCCAGCAGGCATTTGGGGACTGAAGCTTTCTTT,CASRHLGTEAFF
-,TRBV10-1,TRBJ2-2,-,TGCGCCAGCAGTGAGGCAGGGGCGTTCACCGGGGAGCTGTTTTTT,CASSEAGAFTGELFF
many,TRBV7-2,TRBJ2-5,-,TGTGCCAGCAGCTCCCGCTCATTGGAGACCCAGTACTTC,CASSSRSLETQYF
-,TRBV3-1,TRBJ2-1,-,TGTGCCAGCAGCCAAGTTAATTTAGACAGCCCCGGGAGCTCCTACAATGAGCAGTTCTTC,CASSQVNLDSPGSSYNEQFF
-,TRBV7-2,TRBJ1-1,TRBD1,TGTGCCAGCAGCCATACAGGGGGAAGGACTGAAGCTTTCTTT,CASSHTGGRTEAFF
-,TRBV28,TRBJ2-7,TRBD2,TGTGCCAGCAGCCTAGGGACTAGCGGGGGTGGGGAGCAGTACTTC,CASSLGTSGGGEQYF
-,TRBV20-1,TRBJ2-2,TRBD2,TGCAGTGCTAGAGGGCCGCCCGTAGCGGGGACCGGGGAGCTGTTTTTT,CSARGPPVAGTGELFF
-,TRBV27,TRBJ1-1,-,TGTGCCAGCAGGACCGGGACACTACCGAACACTGAAGCTTTCTTT,CASRTGTLPNTEAFF
many,TRBV7-2,TRBJ1-2,-,TGTGCCAGCAGCTTAGAACGAGGGCCCTATGGCTACACCTTC,CASSLERGPYGYTF
-,TRBV6-6,TRBJ1-1,-,TGTGCCAGCAGTTACCCGCTCCGTGAAGGGGGAAGGACTGAAGCTTTCTTT,CASSYPLREGGRTEAFF
many,TRBV10-3,TRBJ2-3,TRBD2,TGTGCCATCAGTGGGTTAGCGGGGGGCGCCTCCACAGATACGCAGTATTTT,CAISGLAGGASTDTQYF